The clone carrying this T cell receptor beta chain has a single count. Its antigen remains unidentified. This record comes from a study of long-term antiretroviral therapy in people with HIV. The V and J ends lost 0 bases and 5 bases, in that order; junction bases with no gene match: 1. The germline V gene has CDR1 SEHNR and CDR2 FQNEAQ (reference sequence). The CDR3 is made up of 16 amino acids. General study results and limits: Viral resistance, ART adherence and therapy changes all lacked available data. Clones expanded before ART dominated the repertoire at all time points.

They ran version v3.0 of the immunoSEQ assay at survey level. Profiled with immunoSEQ multiplex PCR; TCRdb holds only in-frame clones, not every one. The sample includes tens of thousands of clones, about 88% seen only once; the top ten take more than 0.9%. This receptor was identified in a man aged 45-65 years with HIV. The source was unsorted PBMCs, collected 2 years after starting antiretroviral therapy. This chain links TRBV7-9 with TRBJ2-2; 12 positions match TRBD1. The CDR3 DNA reads as TGTGCCAGCAGCTTAGCGGGACAGGGGGCTACCGGGGAGCTGTTTTTT. Protein sequence: CASSLAGQGATGELFF.